This paragraph reports one TCR beta chain. The data are from a study of shared clonotypes between healthy human individuals. At the level of the study: The composition of the donors was a couple of women and three men aged 18 to 49.

Assay used: immunoSEQ multiplex PCR; TCRdb lists only in-frame clones, some missing. The table shows 75,000 to 100,000 clones, with about half occurring only once. Trimming took 5 bases from V and 0 from J, leaving 8 bases between them. CDR3 length equals 15 residues. CDR1 SGHDN and CDR2 FVKESK come from the germline V gene. This TCR was sampled from a woman aged 40-49 years in good health. Some clones in this sample may be carry-over from other donors' samples. The rearrangement uses TRBV14 and TRBJ2-6; D gene ambiguous. What was sequenced was PBMCs. The CDR3 sequence: CASSWADSGANVLTF. CDR3 nucleotide sequence: TGTGCCAGCAGCTGGGCCGACTCTGGGGCCAACGTCCTGACTTTC.